This is a list of T cell receptor beta chains from one sample in a study of identical twins. TCRdb redid the calling of the 5' RACE reads with MiXCR, one entry per CDR3 protein. The sample includes 400,000 to 550,000 distinct CDR3 sequences, around 15% of them seen just once. The data also belong to a second study, concerning yellow fever vaccine responses in identical twins.

Sequencing was performed on CD4+ T cells sorted from blood. All receptors derive from a woman between 18 and 29 years old in good health. The conserved cysteine and the conserved F or W are not part of the CDR3 here.

J gene: TRBJ2-1
V gene: TRBV20-1
CDR3 protein: SANPTGNEQF

J gene: TRBJ2-4
V gene: TRBV20-1
CDR3 protein: SVVQGAKNIQY

J gene: TRBJ2-1
V gene: TRBV7-2
CDR3 protein: ASSPSRERYNEQF

J gene: TRBJ1-1
V gene: TRBV9
CDR3 protein: ASSVGAGWNTEAF

J gene: TRBJ2-7
V gene: TRBV24-1
CDR3 protein: ATSDRTTGKTYEQY

J gene: TRBJ2-1
V gene: TRBV29-1
CDR3 protein: SVEGMRSSYNEQF

J gene: TRBJ2-1
V gene: TRBV12-3/TRBV12-4
CDR3 protein: ASSVRENKQF

J gene: TRBJ2-2
V gene: TRBV19
CDR3 protein: ASSRRHLPGELF

J gene: TRBJ1-1
V gene: TRBV13
CDR3 protein: ASSYGRRKEAF

J gene: TRBJ2-3
V gene: TRBV4-2
CDR3 protein: ASSPGRHSTDTQY

J gene: TRBJ2-3
V gene: TRBV7-2
CDR3 protein: ASTSRTGTPDTQY

J gene: TRBJ2-3
V gene: TRBV3-1
CDR3 protein: ASSTWGDTQY

J gene: TRBJ2-7
V gene: TRBV6-1
CDR3 protein: ASSDPTGATYEQY

J gene: TRBJ2-7
V gene: TRBV5-1
CDR3 protein: ASSDGQLDSYEQY

J gene: TRBJ1-4
V gene: TRBV6-1
CDR3 protein: ASSSWQGREKLF

J gene: TRBJ2-7
V gene: TRBV6-2/TRBV6-3
CDR3 protein: ASSYDRYSYEQY

J gene: TRBJ2-3
V gene: TRBV28
CDR3 protein: ASSRRGAGVDTQY

J gene: TRBJ2-7
V gene: TRBV27
CDR3 protein: ASSSRDGTYEQY

J gene: TRBJ2-7
V gene: TRBV4-3
CDR3 protein: ASSQVPGLEQY

J gene: TRBJ2-7
V gene: TRBV2
CDR3 protein: ASHSQDRADSYEQY

J gene: TRBJ2-5
V gene: TRBV12-3/TRBV12-4
CDR3 protein: ASSSVAGISQY

J gene: TRBJ2-5
V gene: TRBV23-1
CDR3 protein: ASSKPGQDVETQY

J gene: TRBJ1-5
V gene: TRBV4-3
CDR3 protein: ASSQERISNQPQH

J gene: TRBJ2-5
V gene: TRBV5-1
CDR3 protein: ASSLGQGTRETQY

J gene: TRBJ1-3
V gene: TRBV5-1
CDR3 protein: ASSPFGDYSGNTIY

J gene: TRBJ1-3
V gene: TRBV12-3/TRBV12-4
CDR3 protein: ASRGGRNTIY

J gene: TRBJ2-1
V gene: TRBV5-1
CDR3 protein: ASSSGPQGTYNEQF

J gene: TRBJ2-5
V gene: TRBV27
CDR3 protein: ASRKGGTGTQETQY

J gene: TRBJ2-7
V gene: TRBV7-6
CDR3 protein: ASSLFPRGSSYEQY

J gene: TRBJ2-1
V gene: TRBV5-1
CDR3 protein: ASSSHPSYNEQF

J gene: TRBJ2-3
V gene: TRBV5-1
CDR3 protein: ASSLAGITSDTDTQY

J gene: TRBJ2-3
V gene: TRBV6-5
CDR3 protein: ASSSPSGSTDTQY

J gene: TRBJ2-5
V gene: TRBV25-1
CDR3 protein: ASIGLETQY

J gene: TRBJ2-5
V gene: TRBV5-1
CDR3 protein: ASSLAPTAQETQY

J gene: TRBJ2-1
V gene: TRBV6-2/TRBV6-3
CDR3 protein: ASSFRGGEQF

J gene: TRBJ2-7
V gene: TRBV20-1
CDR3 protein: SARGEFPYEQY

J gene: TRBJ1-5
V gene: TRBV20-1
CDR3 protein: SAWTDSNQPQH

J gene: TRBJ2-3
V gene: TRBV14
CDR3 protein: ASSQDLAGGRDTQY

J gene: TRBJ2-5
V gene: TRBV20-1
CDR3 protein: SALDSAETQY

J gene: TRBJ1-6
V gene: TRBV7-9
CDR3 protein: ASTGGVLNSPLH